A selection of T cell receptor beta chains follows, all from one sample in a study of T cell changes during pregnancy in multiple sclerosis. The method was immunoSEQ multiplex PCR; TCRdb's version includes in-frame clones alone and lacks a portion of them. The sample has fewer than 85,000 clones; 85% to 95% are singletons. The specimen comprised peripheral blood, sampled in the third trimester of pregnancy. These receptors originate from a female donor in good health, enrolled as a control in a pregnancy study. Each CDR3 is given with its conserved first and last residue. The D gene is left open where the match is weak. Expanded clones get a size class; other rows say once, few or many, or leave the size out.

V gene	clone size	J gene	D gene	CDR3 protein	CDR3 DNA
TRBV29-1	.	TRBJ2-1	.	CSVERVIGFSGEQFF	TGCAGCGTTGAACGGGTCATTGGGTTCTCGGGTGAGCAGTTCTTC
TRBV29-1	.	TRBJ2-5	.	CSGGGGPQETQYF	TGCAGCGGGGGAGGGGGACCTCAAGAGACCCAGTACTTC
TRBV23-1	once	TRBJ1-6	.	CASSRRGQNSPLHF	TGCGCCAGCAGTCGCAGGGGCCAAAATTCACCCCTCCACTTT
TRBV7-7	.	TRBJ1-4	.	CASSLEVSVINEKLFF	TGTGCTAGCAGCTTAGAAGTGTCAGTCATAAATGAAAAACTGTTTTTT
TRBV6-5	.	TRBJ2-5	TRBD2	CASSYSGLAEETQYF	TGTGCCAGCAGTTACTCGGGACTAGCGGAAGAGACCCAGTACTTC
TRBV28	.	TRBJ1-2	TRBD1	CASMEGDRGANYGYTF	TGTGCCAGCATGGAGGGGGACAGGGGAGCTAACTATGGCTACACCTTC
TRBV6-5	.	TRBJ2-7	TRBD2	CASMAGGPDEQYF	TGTGCCAGCATGGCGGGAGGGCCTGACGAGCAGTACTTC
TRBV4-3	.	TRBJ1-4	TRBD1	CASSQGSTGGEKLFF	TGCGCCAGCAGCCAAGGTAGCACAGGGGGGGAAAAACTGTTTTTT
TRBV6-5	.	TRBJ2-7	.	CASSGSATPYEQYF	TGTGCCAGCTCCGGGTCAGCGACTCCCTACGAGCAGTACTTC
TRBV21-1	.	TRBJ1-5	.	CASSKLRWTGWNNQPQHF	TGTGCCAGCAGCAAATTGCGATGGACAGGGTGGAACAATCAGCCCCAGCATTTT
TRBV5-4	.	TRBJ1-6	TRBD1	CASSRDSRNSPLHF	TGTGCCAGCAGCCGGGACAGCCGTAATTCACCCCTCCACTTT
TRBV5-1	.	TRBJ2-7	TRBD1	CASSVGQGPYEQYF	TGCGCCAGCAGCGTGGGACAGGGGCCCTACGAGCAGTACTTC
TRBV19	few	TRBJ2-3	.	CASSINPRADTQYF	TGTGCCAGTAGTATTAATCCCAGGGCAGATACGCAGTATTTT
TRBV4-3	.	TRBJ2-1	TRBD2	CASSQIAGGAYNEQFF	TGCGCCAGCAGCCAAATAGCGGGAGGGGCCTACAATGAGCAGTTCTTC
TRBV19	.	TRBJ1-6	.	CASGEGRGAPLHF	TGTGCCAGTGGCGAGGGGAGGGGGGCACCCCTCCACTTT
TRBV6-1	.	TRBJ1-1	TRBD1	CASRTRGLTEAFF	TGTGCCAGCAGAACGAGGGGGCTTACTGAAGCTTTCTTT
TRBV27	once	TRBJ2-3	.	CARDSGSDTQYF	TGTGCCAGGGACTCTGGCTCAGATACGCAGTATTTT
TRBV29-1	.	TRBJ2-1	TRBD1	CSVGTGTYNEQFF	TGCAGCGTTGGGACAGGGACCTACAATGAGCAGTTCTTC
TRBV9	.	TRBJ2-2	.	CASSVGGLSSTGELFF	TGTGCCAGCAGCGTAGGGGGACTTTCTTCCACCGGGGAGCTGTTTTTT
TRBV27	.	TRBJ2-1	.	CASSLSSRSEQFF	TGTGCCAGCAGTTTATCTTCTAGGAGTGAGCAGTTCTTC
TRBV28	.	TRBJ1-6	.	CASSSVSVYNSPLHF	TGTGCCAGCAGTTCCGTTAGCGTATATAATTCACCCCTCCACTTT
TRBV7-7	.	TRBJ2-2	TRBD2	CASSLEAGANTGELFF	TGTGCTAGCAGCTTAGAGGCGGGAGCCAACACCGGGGAGCTGTTTTTT
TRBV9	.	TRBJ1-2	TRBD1	CASNLGQGDYGYTF	TGTGCCAGCAACCTCGGACAGGGCGATTATGGCTACACCTTC
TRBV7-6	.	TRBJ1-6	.	CASSTGWNSPLHF	TGTGCCAGCAGCACAGGGTGGAATTCACCCCTCCACTTT
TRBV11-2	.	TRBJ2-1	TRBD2	CASSLVQLAYEQFF	TGTGCCAGCAGCTTAGTACAACTAGCGTACGAGCAGTTCTTC
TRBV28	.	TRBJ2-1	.	CASSLRGSSYNEQFF	TGTGCCAGCAGTTTAAGAGGAAGCTCCTACAATGAGCAGTTCTTC
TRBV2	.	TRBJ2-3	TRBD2	CASKSSGGADTQYF	TGTGCCAGCAAGTCTAGCGGGGGGGCAGATACGCAGTATTTT
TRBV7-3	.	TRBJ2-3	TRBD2	CASSSLAARTDTQYF	TGTGCCAGCAGCTCCCTAGCGGCCCGGACAGATACGCAGTATTTT
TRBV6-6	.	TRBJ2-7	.	CASSPRGYEQYF	TGTGCCAGCTCCCCGCGGGGCTACGAGCAGTACTTC
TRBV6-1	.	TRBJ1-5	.	CASSEAERGVLTLYSNQPQHF	TGTGCCAGCAGTGAAGCTGAGCGGGGGGTTCTGACCCTTTATAGCAATCAGCCCCAGCATTTT
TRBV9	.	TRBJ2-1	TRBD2	CASSFSGGTNEQFF	TGTGCCAGCAGTTTTAGCGGGGGCACCAATGAGCAGTTCTTC
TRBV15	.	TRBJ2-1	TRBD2	CATSREALLGGGDNEQFF	TGTGCCACCAGCAGAGAAGCCCTCCTGGGCGGGGGGGACAATGAGCAGTTCTTC
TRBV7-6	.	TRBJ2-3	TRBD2	CASSPELAGTSTDTQYF	TGTGCCAGCAGCCCAGAACTAGCGGGGACTAGCACAGATACGCAGTATTTT
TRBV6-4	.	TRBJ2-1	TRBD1	CASSATGTYNEQFF	TGTGCCAGCAGTGCGACAGGGACCTACAATGAGCAGTTCTTC
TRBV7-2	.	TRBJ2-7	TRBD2	CASSLPLLAGEQYF	TGTGCCAGCAGCCTCCCCCTATTAGCGGGCGAGCAGTACTTC
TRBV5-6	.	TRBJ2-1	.	CASSLGSMSLEQFF	TGTGCCAGCAGCTTGGGGAGTATGTCTCTTGAGCAGTTCTTC
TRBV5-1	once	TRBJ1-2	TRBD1	CASSPKGQGIDWGYTF	TGCGCCAGCAGTCCAAAGGGACAGGGAATCGACTGGGGCTACACCTTC
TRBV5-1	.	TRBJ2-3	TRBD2	CASSLLTSGSGSADTQYF	TGCGCCAGCAGCTTGCTGACTAGCGGGAGTGGAAGCGCAGATACGCAGTATTTT
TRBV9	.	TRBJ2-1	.	CASSVGSRSYNEQFF	TGTGCCAGCAGCGTAGGGTCCCGTAGTTACAATGAGCAGTTCTTC